The 5 T cell receptor beta chains below come from one sample, sequenced in a study of blood T cells in healthy people across ages. A second PCR of about 7 to 12 cycles used a sample-barcoded 5' primer and a J-beta primer mix. One entry per CDR3 protein results from TCRdb running MiXCR on the 5' RACE reads. Of fewer than 1,000,000 distinct CDR3 sequences listed, about 47% are singletons. Sequenced material: blood. These TCRs come from a man older than 75 in good health.

The V and J genes are TRBV11-2 and TRBJ2-2, with a possible D match to TRBD2 (5 bases). CDR3 length: 14 amino acids. Trimming left V 5 bases short and J 7 bases short, with 14 bases between. Germline values: CDR1 SGHAT, CDR2 FQNNGV. The CDR3 DNA follows: TGTGCCAGCAGCGTAGGACTCGAGGTCGGGGAGCTGTTTTTT. Translation gives CASSVGLEVGELFF.

This chain joins TRBV5-1 and TRBJ2-7, with 7 bases matching TRBD2. Trimming cost V 8 bases and J 3 bases; bases outside gene matches: 14. This CDR3 contains 15 residues. The germline CDR1 and CDR2 sequences are SGHRS and YFSETQ. The CDR3 region is CARSSPGGRNYEQYF. As DNA, the CDR3 is TGCGCCAGAAGCAGCCCGGGGGGTCGCAACTACGAGCAGTACTTC.

In this sample, this clonotype turned up a few times. This sequence joins TRBV30 and TRBJ2-4, with D tentatively TRBD1 or TRBD2 (5 bases each). The CDR3 totals 14 residues. Per the germline V gene, CDR1 is GTSNPN and CDR2 is SVGIG (reference sequence). V was trimmed by 0 bases and J by 7 bases, leaving 13 bases between them. The CDR3 bases are TGTGCCTGGAGTGTTGATTCCGGGACGAACATTCAGTACTTC. This encodes CAWSVDSGTNIQYF.

Comment on this clonotype: This may arise from a read error, as a much more abundant clone is one base away. The V gene is TRBV6-5, the J gene TRBJ2-7, with 7 bases lining up with TRBD1. The J segment lost 7 bases and the V segment lost 0 bases, leaving 12 bases of the junction unmatched. The germline V gene encodes CDR1 MNHEY and CDR2 SVGAGI. The CDR3 runs 16 residues. The CDR3 DNA reads TGTGCCAGCAGTTACTCGAACGGACAGGACAACAATGAGCAGTACTTC. This sequence encodes CASSYSNGQDNNEQYF.

The rearrangement joins TRBV28 to TRBJ1-2; 8 nucleotides align to TRBD1. Germline assignment: CDR1 MDHEN and CDR2 SYDVKM. V lost 6 bases to trimming and J lost 7 bases; unmatched junction nucleotides: 7. The length of the CDR3 is 13 residues. CDR3 protein: CASRTGTGGGYTF. CDR3 coding DNA: TGTGCCAGCAGGACTGGGACAGGTGGTGGCTACACCTTC.